This T cell receptor beta chain emerged from a study of OX40 agonist ivuxolimab in advanced cancers. Study outcomes and limitations: The study observed clonal expansion of CD4+ and CD8+ blood T cells by week 6 at 0.1 to 3.0 mg/kg.

The CDR3 contains 14 residues. Germline-derived CDR1 and CDR2 are MNHNY and SVGAGI (reference sequence). Trimming took 5 bases from V and 1 from J, leaving 11 bases between them. Of note for this clone: Its antigen is unidentified.

Sequenced by immunoSEQ multiplex PCR; TCRdb stores in-frame clones only, minus some. The repertoire holds about 69,000 clones, 85% to 90% seen once, with roughly a tenth in the top ten. The clonotype comes from an adult with an advanced solid tumor such as melanoma, head and neck, liver or kidney cancer. This specimen consisted of CD4+ or CD8+ T cells sorted from blood, obtained in a trial of the OX40 agonist ivuxolimab. The chain employs TRBV6-6 and TRBJ1-1, with a possible D match to TRBD1 (6 bases). The CDR3 DNA sequence: TGTGCCAGCAGTATCCCGGGACAGAACACTGAAGCTTTCTTT. The encoded protein is CASSIPGQNTEAFF.